Listed here is a single T cell receptor (beta chain). V was trimmed by 3 bases and J by 7 bases, leaving 17 bases between them. There are 14 residues in the CDR3. Germline V gene lookup returns CDR1 SGHRS and CDR2 YFSETQ. The sample comes from a study of identical twins. TCRdb passed the 5' RACE reads through MiXCR, listing each CDR3 protein once. In the table there are around 1.7 million distinct CDR3 sequences, more than 30% of which are singletons. The chain has TRBV5-1 and TRBJ2-7; either TRBD1 or TRBD2 may supply D (6 bases each). The specimen was cord blood. The clonotype was recovered from a newborn girl in good health. CDR3 protein: CASSWGDTRSEQYF. The CDR3 bases are TGCGCCAGCAGCTGGGGGGACACCCGCTCGGAGCAGTACTTC.